These 22 T cell receptor beta chains share one sample of origin, sequenced in a study of identical twins. TCRdb processed the 5' RACE reads anew with MiXCR; each CDR3 protein has one entry. The sample records approximately 1.8 million distinct CDR3 sequences, about 31% being singletons. The sample taken for sequencing was cord blood. Receptor source: a newborn girl in good health.

On this clonotype: A read error may explain this, as a much larger clone is one base away. The rearrangement uses TRBV12-3 or TRBV12-4 and TRBJ2-4; 11 nucleotides match TRBD2. The CDR3 length is 13 residues. V was clipped by 6 bases and J by 15 bases; unmatched bases: 10. CDR3 sequence reads: CASRPSGGNERYF. DNA for the CDR3: TGTGCCAGCAGACCTAGCGGGGGGAACGAGCGGTACTTC.

The V call is TRBV7-2, the J call TRBJ1-2; 12 bases align to TRBD1. The V gene end was trimmed by 2 bases and the J gene end by 6 bases; junction bases not matched to a gene: 10. The length of the CDR3 is 17 residues. Germline lookup yields CDR1 SGHTA and CDR2 FQGNSA. DNA for the CDR3: TGTGCCAGCAGCTTAAAATATGGGGACAGGGGGCAGGATGGCTACACCTTC. It specifies CASSLKYGDRGQDGYTF.

This clonotype was detected a few times. V gene TRBV20-1 combines with J gene TRBJ1-4; D is unresolved. Trimming cost V 5 bases and J 4 bases, with 5 bases left between them. Germline CDR1 is DFQATT and CDR2 is SNEGSKA (reference sequence). The CDR3 sequence is 11 residues long. CDR3 sequence: CSAPDNEKLFF. The CDR3 DNA follows: TGCAGTGCTCCTGATAATGAAAAACTGTTTTTT.

The table lists this clonotype with a few counts. The V and J genes are TRBV25-1 and TRBJ1-2, with 9 bases matching TRBD1. CDR3 length equals 16 residues. Germline V gene sequence: CDR1 MGHDK, CDR2 SYGVNS. Trimming cost V 3 bases and J 2 bases; bases outside gene matches: 7. Written as DNA, the CDR3 is TGTGCCAGCAGTGATTTCACCGGGACAGGGAACTATGGCTACACCTTC. Translation gives CASSDFTGTGNYGYTF.

This clonotype was counted between two and nine times. This chain connects TRBV4-2 to TRBJ1-6; possibly TRBD1 for D (5 bases). Germline CDR1 LGHNA, CDR2 YNFKEQ. This CDR3 is 19 amino acids long. Between the trimmed V and J ends, which lost 4 bases and 0 bases, there was a span of 19 bases. The CDR3 loop is CASSPNQQVSGSYNSPLHF. In DNA form, the CDR3 reads TGTGCCAGCAGCCCAAATCAACAGGTTTCGGGCTCCTATAATTCACCCCTCCACTTT.

The rearrangement uses TRBV28 and TRBJ2-7; TRBD2 matches at 8 bases. The V and J ends lost 8 bases and 4 bases, in that order; junction bases with no gene match: 7. The CDR3 covers 13 residues. CDR1 and CDR2 (germline): MDHEN, SYDVKM. CDR3 sequence (DNA): TGTGCCAGCGGGGCTAGCGGGCGATACGAGCAGTACTTC. This sequence encodes CASGASGRYEQYF.

This clonotype showed up just a few times. The rearrangement links TRBV5-1 to TRBJ2-3; D is possibly TRBD2 (5 bases). Looked up from germline, CDR1 is SGHRS and CDR2 is YFSETQ. V gave up 1 base and J gave up 7 bases, with 19 bases separating them. This CDR3 region has 16 residues. CDR3 DNA: TGCGCCAGCAGCTTGCCCGGACTCCCAGTCAGATATACGCAGTATTTT. Translation gives CASSLPGLPVRYTQYF.

The rearrangement uses TRBV6-6 and TRBJ2-3, with unresolved D. This CDR3 has 14 residues. Germline V lookup: CDR1 MNHNY, CDR2 SVGAGI (reference sequence). Between the trimmed V and J ends, which lost 7 bases and 1 base, there was a span of 12 bases. CDR3 DNA: TGTGCCAGCATCAACGAGATCCGCACAGATACGCAGTATTTT. Protein product: CASINEIRTDTQYF.

The genes are TRBV2 and TRBJ1-5, with TRBD1 as a possible D gene (6 bases). The CDR3 consists of 14 residues. From germline, CDR1 is SNHLY and CDR2 FYNNEI. V shed 4 bases and J shed 7 bases, with 14 bases lying between them. The CDR3, as DNA: TGTGCCAGCAGTGTAAGGGGGTCGGGGCAGCCCCAGCATTTT. It specifies CASSVRGSGQPQHF.

The rearrangement uses TRBV7-9 and TRBJ2-1; 9 bases line up with TRBD2. There are 15 residues in the CDR3. Germline V gene data show CDR1 as SEHNR and CDR2 as FQNEAQ (reference sequence). The junction had 7 bases not matched to a gene; V was cut back by 5 bases and J by 5 bases. The CDR3 loop reads CASSVVLAGDNEQFF. CDR3 in DNA: TGTGCCAGCAGCGTAGTCTTAGCGGGAGACAATGAGCAGTTCTTC.

CDR3 sequence: CASSPGWSTGNTIYF. Written as DNA, the CDR3 is TGTGCCAGCAGCCCGGGGTGGAGTACTGGAAACACCATATATTTT. The V call is TRBV4-2, the J call TRBJ1-3; D unresolved. This CDR3 is 15 amino acids long. Trimming took 4 bases from V and 2 from J, leaving 12 bases between them. CDR1 LGHNA and CDR2 YNFKEQ come from the germline V gene.

The sample holds many counts of this clonotype. The chain uses TRBV2 and TRBJ2-3; maybe TRBD2 (6 bases). CDR1 and CDR2 (germline): SNHLY, FYNNEI. CDR3 length equals 14 residues. Trimming removed 5 bases from V and 5 bases from J, with 14 bases in between. The CDR3 spells CASSKPGLLDTQYF. The CDR3 DNA sequence: TGTGCCAGCAGTAAACCGGGACTTTTAGATACGCAGTATTTT.

The chain carries TRBV20-1 and TRBJ2-1, with no clear D. Germline lookup yields CDR1 DFQATT and CDR2 SNEGSKA (reference sequence). Trimming pared 5 bases from V and 5 bases from J, leaving 4 bases between. CDR3 size: 10 residues. CDR3 DNA sequence: TGCAGTGCTTACCACAATGAGCAGTTCTTC. Protein sequence: CSAYHNEQFF.

The chain joins TRBV9 to TRBJ2-5; D is unresolved. The end of the DNA fits TRBJ2-7 better, so the J call may be wrong. There are 13 residues in the CDR3. The germline V gene has CDR1 SGDLS and CDR2 YYNGEE. CDR3 in amino acids: CASSSRSGDEQYF. For the CDR3, the DNA is TGTGCCAGCAGCTCTCGGTCCGGCGACGAGCAGTACTTC.

This clonotype was found a few times. The gene calls are TRBV12-3 or TRBV12-4 and TRBJ1-2, with TRBD1 as a possible D gene (6 bases). This CDR3 comprises 13 residues. V was cut by 4 bases and J by 8 bases, with 14 bases left in between. As DNA, the CDR3 is TGTGCCAGCAGTTCTTCTACAGGGATGGGCTACACCTTC. Translation gives CASSSSTGMGYTF.

The chain carries TRBV28 and TRBJ2-1; 7 bases agree with TRBD2. Germline trimming cut 5 bases from V and 6 bases from J; bases unmatched to any gene: 10. CDR1 is MDHEN, CDR2 SYDVKM, per germline. The CDR3 is made up of 15 amino acids. The CDR3 DNA sequence: TGTGCCAGCAGTGGAGGGCTAGCGGTAGGCAATGAGCAGTTCTTC. The encoded protein is CASSGGLAVGNEQFF.

This clonotype was observed a few times. The rearrangement uses TRBV30 and TRBJ2-3; tentatively, D is TRBD2 (5 bases). V was pared by 0 bases and J by 3 bases, with 10 bases between. The V gene's germline CDR1 is GTSNPN and CDR2 SVGIG (reference sequence). The CDR3 is 14 amino acids. CDR3 sequence (DNA): TGTGCCTGGAGTGTACTCGGGAATACAGATACGCAGTATTTT. This codes for CAWSVLGNTDTQYF.

This sequence joins TRBV28 and TRBJ1-4; D might be TRBD1 (5 bases). The CDR3 loop spans 14 amino acids. CDR1 is MDHEN and CDR2 is SYDVKM in the germline V gene. Trimming shortened V by 3 bases and J by 8 bases, and 13 bases separated the two germline ends. CDR3 in DNA: TGTGCCAGCAGTTTTGGGGGATCGCGGGAAAAACTGTTTTTT. Its protein product is CASSFGGSREKLFF.

This clonotype was recorded a few times. The chain employs TRBV6-5 and TRBJ2-7; D gene ambiguous. CDR1 MNHEY and CDR2 SVGAGI come from the germline V gene. V was trimmed by 6 bases and J by 6 bases, leaving 12 bases between them. The CDR3 spans 12 residues. The CDR3 region has the DNA TGTGCCAGCAGCCCTCTCCGCGGCGAGCAGTACTTC. Its protein product is CASSPLRGEQYF.

The chain recombines TRBV7-9 with TRBJ2-7; a possible D gene is TRBD1 (6 bases). CDR3 length: 15 amino acids. The ends were cut back, 2 bases at V and 3 bases at J, with 14 bases in the middle. CDR1 and CDR2 (germline): SEHNR, FQNEAQ (reference sequence). The DNA for the CDR3 is TGTGCCAGCAGCTTAAGCCAGGGGTATGACTACGAGCAGTACTTC. Amino acids: CASSLSQGYDYEQYF.

This clonotype was found many times. The chain combines TRBV2 with TRBJ2-3, with 11 bases identical to TRBD2. Germline V gives CDR1 SNHLY, CDR2 FYNNEI. V dropped 6 bases and J dropped 2; count of bases not matched to a gene: 7. This CDR3 comprises 16 residues. The CDR3 DNA sequence: TGTGCCAGCAGCGGTTTACTAGCGGGGGTCACAGATACGCAGTATTTT. It specifies CASSGLLAGVTDTQYF.

The chain employs TRBV7-9 and TRBJ1-6; D is undetermined. Per the germline V gene, CDR1 is SEHNR and CDR2 is FQNEAQ (reference sequence). V lost 3 bases and J lost 7, with 10 bases in between. The CDR3 runs to 14 residues. The CDR3 protein is CASSFPDWNSPLHF. CDR3 in DNA: TGTGCCAGCAGCTTCCCGGACTGGAATTCACCCCTCCACTTT.